A single T cell receptor (beta chain) is shown here with its context. Clones were sequenced by immunoSEQ multiplex PCR, and TCRdb holds only the in-frame ones, with some missing. The table includes under 200,000 clones, 65% to 85% detected once. The data derive from a study of blood T cell repertoires in COVID-19. At the level of the study: The samples span acute and convalescent COVID-19 from the United States, Italy and Spain.

Germline V gene lookup returns CDR1 SEHNR and CDR2 FQNEAQ (reference sequence). This CDR3 has 13 residues. The V and J ends lost 5 bases and 4 bases respectively, with 11 bases between them. The chain has TRBV7-9 and TRBJ2-5, with D maybe TRBD1 (5 bases). Sequences were obtained from peripheral blood. The source is a woman in her 70s who had recovered from COVID-19. As DNA, the CDR3 is TGTGCCAGCAGCCCCACAGGTGGAGAGACCCAGTACTTC. Protein sequence: CASSPTGGETQYF.